The 19 T cell receptor beta chains listed next were all sequenced from one sample in a study of cytomegalovirus exposure and HLA in healthy donors. PCR was performed using 60 Vbeta and 13 Jbeta primers. Clones were read by immunoSEQ multiplex PCR, and TCRdb kept only the in-frame ones, dropping some. The sample shows 300,000 or so clones, almost 85% of them seen only once. Sample: PBMCs. These receptors came from a woman aged 40 to 49 in good health and CMV-seropositive.

This sequence joins TRBV2 and TRBJ2-3; perhaps TRBD1 as D (6 bases). The germline V gene encodes CDR1 SNHLY and CDR2 FYNNEI. CDR3 length: 13 amino acids. Trimming shortened V by 8 bases and J by 0 bases, and 9 bases separated the two germline ends. CDR3 sequence reads: CASRTASTDTQYF. CDR3 nucleotides: TGTGCCAGCCGGACAGCTAGCACAGATACGCAGTATTTT.

J is TRBJ2-2 and V is TRBV5-5; 8 bases fit TRBD2. Germline V gene lookup returns CDR1 SGHKS and CDR2 YYEKEE (reference sequence). Germline trimming cut 0 bases from V and 4 bases from J; bases unmatched to any gene: 5. The CDR3 extends over 16 amino acids. CDR3 region: CASSLGLAGPTGELFF. DNA of the CDR3: TGTGCCAGCAGCTTGGGATTAGCGGGACCCACCGGGGAGCTGTTTTTT.

This clone was counted between two and nine times. This rearrangement joins TRBV7-9 to TRBJ1-6; 8 bases are shared with TRBD1. The germline V gene has CDR1 SEHNR and CDR2 FQNEAQ (reference sequence). The CDR3 loop spans 15 amino acids. J lost 8 bases, V lost 2 bases, and 5 bases had no gene match. Here the CDR3 DNA reads TGTGCCAGCAGCTTAACAGGGGGAACAGATTCACCCCTCCACTTT. Translated, it gives CASSLTGGTDSPLHF.

The count of this clone is one. The V gene is TRBV7-2, the J gene TRBJ2-7, with no clear D. CDR3 size: 13 residues. Germline CDR1 is SGHTA and CDR2 is FQGNSA. V was cut by 5 bases and J by 4 bases, with 12 bases left in between. CDR3 protein: CASSAAPAYEQYF. As DNA, the CDR3 is TGTGCCAGCAGCGCGGCCCCGGCTTACGAGCAGTACTTC.

The V call is TRBV5-6, the J call TRBJ2-5; TRBD1 matches at 8 bases. The CDR3 has 15 residues. After removal of 0 bases from V and 5 bases from J, the junction contained 6 bases not matched to a gene. From germline, CDR1 is SGHDT and CDR2 YYEEEE. CDR3 in DNA: TGTGCCAGCAGCTTGGGGACAGGGACGATTGAGACCCAGTACTTC. Translating it yields CASSLGTGTIETQYF.

This chain connects TRBV5-4 to TRBJ1-4, with D unresolved. CDR1 is SGHNT, CDR2 YYREEE, per germline (reference sequence). This CDR3 contains 15 residues. The V end lost 4 bases, the J end lost 3 bases, and 13 bases lay between the germline ends. The CDR3 is CASSPRREANEKLFF. Here the CDR3 DNA reads TGTGCCAGCAGCCCCCGTCGAGAGGCTAATGAAAAACTGTTTTTT.

This chain connects TRBV28 to TRBJ1-5; 8 bases fit TRBD1. Trimming took 3 bases from V and 2 from J; bases not matched to a gene: 3. Germline CDR1 reads MDHEN; CDR2 reads SYDVKM. The CDR3 sequence is 15 residues long. CDR3 in DNA: TGTGCCAGCAGTTTGGCGGGACAGGGCAATCAGCCCCAGCATTTT. Amino acids: CASSLAGQGNQPQHF.

The chain uses TRBV13 and TRBJ1-5, with TRBD1 matching over 9 bases. Germline loops: CDR1 PRHDT, CDR2 FYEKMQ (reference sequence). V shed 0 bases and J 7 bases; nucleotides not matched to a gene: 13. The CDR3 contains 18 residues. CDR3 sequence reads: CASSLGSSSTGGIQPQHF. The CDR3 DNA follows: TGTGCCAGCAGCTTAGGCTCCTCATCGACAGGGGGGATCCAGCCCCAGCATTTT.

V is TRBV27 and J is TRBJ2-1; 7 bases are shared with TRBD2. CDR3 length: 15 amino acids. Germline values: CDR1 MNHEY, CDR2 SMNVEV (reference sequence). Losses at the gene ends were 5 bases for V and 9 bases for J; bases not matched to a gene: 13. The CDR3 nucleotides are TGTGCCAGCAGTCCACACCCCGCAGGGAGGGGTGAGCAGTTCTTC. As protein: CASSPHPAGRGEQFF.

The chain uses TRBV30 and TRBJ1-3, with D tentatively TRBD1 (5 bases). CDR1 is GTSNPN and CDR2 is SVGIG in the germline V gene (reference sequence). This CDR3 has 15 amino acids. Trimming took off 4 bases at V and 8 bases at J, with 21 bases between the two ends. The CDR3 DNA follows: TGTGCCTGGATTTCCGGGCGGGGGTTTGGGGACACCATATATTTT. Translation: CAWISGRGFGDTIYF.

The CDR3 reads CASRIKGGQYLTQYF. For the CDR3, the DNA is TGTGCCAGCAGGATAAAAGGAGGGCAGTACCTTACGCAGTATTTT. The gene calls are TRBV21-1 and TRBJ2-3; the D call in the table, TRBD2, was not verified against the DNA. TRBV21-1 is a recognized pseudogene. The CDR3 runs to 15 residues.

V gene TRBV7-2 combines with J gene TRBJ2-7; 8 positions match TRBD2. V dropped 7 bases and J dropped 3; count of bases not matched to a gene: 14. Per germline, CDR1 SGHTA and CDR2 FQGNSA. CDR3 length: 16 amino acids. This CDR3 reads CASTPEVLAGGYEQYF. CDR3 nucleotide sequence: TGTGCCAGCACCCCCGAGGTCCTAGCGGGTGGCTACGAGCAGTACTTC. Complete variable domain (other parts from reference TRBV7-2 and TRBJ2-7): GAGVSQSPSNKVTEKGKDVELRCDPISGHTALYWYRQSLGQGLEFLIYFQGNSAPDKSGLPSDRFSAERTGGSVSTLTIQRTQQEDSAVYLCASTPEVLAGGYEQYFGPGTRLTVT.

This clone was seen only a few times. V is TRBV4-1 and J is TRBJ2-7; 9 bases are shared with TRBD1. The CDR3 length is 17 residues. The trim removed 3 bases at V and 4 bases at J, leaving 13 bases unmatched. CDR1 and CDR2 (germline): MGHRA, YSYEKL. CDR3 bases: TGCGCCAGCAGCCAGAGTCCCGGGACAGGGTTCGGGTACGAGCAGTACTTC. It specifies CASSQSPGTGFGYEQYF.

The chain combines TRBV7-9 with TRBJ1-1; D unclear. The CDR3 contains 14 residues. V was shortened by 1 base and J by 0 bases, with 6 bases between the two germline ends. Germline V gene sequence: CDR1 SEHNR, CDR2 FQNEAQ (reference sequence). CDR3 region: CASSLERMNTEAFF. CDR3 sequence (DNA): TGTGCCAGCAGCTTAGAGAGGATGAACACTGAAGCTTTCTTT.

In this sample, this clone turned up once. The chain couples TRBV27 to TRBJ1-2; D may be TRBD1 (6 bases). The CDR3 sequence is 13 residues long. Deletions cut 6 bases from V and 4 bases from J, with 12 bases between. In germline, CDR1 is MNHEY, CDR2 SMNVEV (reference sequence). For the CDR3, the DNA is TGTGCCAGCAGAACAGGGCCTGGCTATGGCTACACCTTC. It is translated as CASRTGPGYGYTF.

The V and J genes are TRBV7-8 and TRBJ2-1; D gene ambiguous. Germline-derived CDR1 and CDR2 are SGHVS and FQNEAQ. The CDR3 spans 16 residues. V was clipped by 4 bases and J by 0 bases, with 13 bases between them. In DNA form, the CDR3 reads TGTGCCAGCAGCTGGTCCGGATCGGGCTCCTACAATGAGCAGTTCTTC. Translation gives CASSWSGSGSYNEQFF.

This clone showed up just a few times. The chain is built from TRBV29-1 and TRBJ2-1, with D possibly TRBD1 on 5 matching bases. The V end lost 2 bases, the J end lost 2 bases, and 10 bases lay between the germline ends. The germline gives CDR1 SQVTM, CDR2 ANQGSEA. The CDR3 is made up of 14 amino acids. The CDR3 is CSVEPQGPYNEQFF. As DNA, the CDR3 is TGCAGCGTTGAACCCCAGGGCCCCTACAATGAGCAGTTCTTC.

This rearrangement joins TRBV12-5 to TRBJ1-1; weak D call: TRBD1 (5 bases). V lost 7 bases and J lost 0, with 12 bases in between. Germline CDR1 is LGHNT and CDR2 is FRNRAP. CDR3 length equals 14 residues. CDR3 nucleotide sequence: TGTGCTAGTGCTCGGGACTCCATGAACACTGAAGCTTTCTTT. This codes for CASARDSMNTEAFF.

This sequence joins TRBV19 and TRBJ2-7; possible D gene TRBD2, 5 bases. The germline gives CDR1 LNHDA, CDR2 SQIVND (reference sequence). This CDR3 region has 13 residues. Trimming removed 3 bases from V and 6 bases from J, with 12 bases in between. CDR3 nucleotides: TGTGCCAGTAGTATTTCGCTAGCTAGCGAGCAGTACTTC. As protein: CASSISLASEQYF.